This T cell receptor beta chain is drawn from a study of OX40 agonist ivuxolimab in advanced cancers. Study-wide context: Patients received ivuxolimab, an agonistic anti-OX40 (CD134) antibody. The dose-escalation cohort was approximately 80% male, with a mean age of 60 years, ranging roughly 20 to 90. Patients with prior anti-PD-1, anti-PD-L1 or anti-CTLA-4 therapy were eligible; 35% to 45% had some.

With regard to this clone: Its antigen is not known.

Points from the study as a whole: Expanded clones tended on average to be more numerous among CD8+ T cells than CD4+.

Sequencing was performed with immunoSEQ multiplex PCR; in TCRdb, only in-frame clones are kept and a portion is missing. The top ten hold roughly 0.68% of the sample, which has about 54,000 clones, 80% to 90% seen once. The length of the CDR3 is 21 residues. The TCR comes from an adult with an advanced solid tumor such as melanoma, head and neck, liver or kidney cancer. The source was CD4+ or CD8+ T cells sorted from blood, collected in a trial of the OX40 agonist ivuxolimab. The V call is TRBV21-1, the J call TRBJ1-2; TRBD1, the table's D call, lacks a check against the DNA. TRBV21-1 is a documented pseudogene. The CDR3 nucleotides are TGTGCCAGCATCCCGCACAAACGACAGGGGGAGGGTAGGAAGGGTAACTATGGCTACACCTTC. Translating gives CASIPHKRQGEGRKGNYGYTF.